This T cell receptor (beta chain) was documented in a study of identical twins. Notes on this clonotype: The antigen remains unidentified.

The CDR3 is 16 amino acids. J gave up 2 bases and V 6 bases, and 13 bases lay outside the gene matches. Germline-derived CDR1 and CDR2 are DFQATT and SNEGSKA (reference sequence). Via MiXCR, TCRdb re-called the 5' RACE reads, giving one row per CDR3 protein. In the table there are 500,000 or so distinct CDR3 sequences, 20% to 25% of which are singletons. Notes on the study in general: Invariant MAIT and iNKT cells are populations that could partly confound zero-insertion analyses.

The sample also formed part of further work on T cells expressing NK-cell markers. That paper adds: Only alpha-beta TCR T cells were sorted in several experiments, using an anti-gamma-delta TCR antibody. The share of CD8+ T cells held by dominant NKG2C+ clonotypes was about 1.0-8% in about six donors.

The V call is TRBV20-1, the J call TRBJ2-7, with 10 nucleotides matching TRBD2. The source of this sequence is a woman in her late teens or twenties in good health. Sequencing used CD4+ T cells sorted from blood. CDR3 protein: CSAQGLAEPRTYEQYF. The CDR3 DNA reads as TGCAGTGCCCAAGGACTAGCGGAGCCCAGAACCTACGAGCAGTACTTC.